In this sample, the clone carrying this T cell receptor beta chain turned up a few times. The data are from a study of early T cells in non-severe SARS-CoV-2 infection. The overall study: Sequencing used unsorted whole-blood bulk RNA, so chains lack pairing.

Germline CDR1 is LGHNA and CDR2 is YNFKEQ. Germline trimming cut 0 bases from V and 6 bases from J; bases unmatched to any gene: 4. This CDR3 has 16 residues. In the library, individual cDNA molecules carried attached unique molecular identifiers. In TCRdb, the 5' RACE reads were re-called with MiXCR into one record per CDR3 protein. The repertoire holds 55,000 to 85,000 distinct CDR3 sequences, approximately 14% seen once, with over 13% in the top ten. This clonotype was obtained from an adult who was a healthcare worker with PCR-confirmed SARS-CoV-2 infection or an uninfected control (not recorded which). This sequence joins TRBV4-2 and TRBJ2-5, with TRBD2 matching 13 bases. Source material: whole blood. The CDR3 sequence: CASSQDGTSGVQTQYF. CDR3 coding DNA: TGTGCCAGCAGCCAAGATGGGACTAGCGGGGTACAGACCCAGTACTTC.